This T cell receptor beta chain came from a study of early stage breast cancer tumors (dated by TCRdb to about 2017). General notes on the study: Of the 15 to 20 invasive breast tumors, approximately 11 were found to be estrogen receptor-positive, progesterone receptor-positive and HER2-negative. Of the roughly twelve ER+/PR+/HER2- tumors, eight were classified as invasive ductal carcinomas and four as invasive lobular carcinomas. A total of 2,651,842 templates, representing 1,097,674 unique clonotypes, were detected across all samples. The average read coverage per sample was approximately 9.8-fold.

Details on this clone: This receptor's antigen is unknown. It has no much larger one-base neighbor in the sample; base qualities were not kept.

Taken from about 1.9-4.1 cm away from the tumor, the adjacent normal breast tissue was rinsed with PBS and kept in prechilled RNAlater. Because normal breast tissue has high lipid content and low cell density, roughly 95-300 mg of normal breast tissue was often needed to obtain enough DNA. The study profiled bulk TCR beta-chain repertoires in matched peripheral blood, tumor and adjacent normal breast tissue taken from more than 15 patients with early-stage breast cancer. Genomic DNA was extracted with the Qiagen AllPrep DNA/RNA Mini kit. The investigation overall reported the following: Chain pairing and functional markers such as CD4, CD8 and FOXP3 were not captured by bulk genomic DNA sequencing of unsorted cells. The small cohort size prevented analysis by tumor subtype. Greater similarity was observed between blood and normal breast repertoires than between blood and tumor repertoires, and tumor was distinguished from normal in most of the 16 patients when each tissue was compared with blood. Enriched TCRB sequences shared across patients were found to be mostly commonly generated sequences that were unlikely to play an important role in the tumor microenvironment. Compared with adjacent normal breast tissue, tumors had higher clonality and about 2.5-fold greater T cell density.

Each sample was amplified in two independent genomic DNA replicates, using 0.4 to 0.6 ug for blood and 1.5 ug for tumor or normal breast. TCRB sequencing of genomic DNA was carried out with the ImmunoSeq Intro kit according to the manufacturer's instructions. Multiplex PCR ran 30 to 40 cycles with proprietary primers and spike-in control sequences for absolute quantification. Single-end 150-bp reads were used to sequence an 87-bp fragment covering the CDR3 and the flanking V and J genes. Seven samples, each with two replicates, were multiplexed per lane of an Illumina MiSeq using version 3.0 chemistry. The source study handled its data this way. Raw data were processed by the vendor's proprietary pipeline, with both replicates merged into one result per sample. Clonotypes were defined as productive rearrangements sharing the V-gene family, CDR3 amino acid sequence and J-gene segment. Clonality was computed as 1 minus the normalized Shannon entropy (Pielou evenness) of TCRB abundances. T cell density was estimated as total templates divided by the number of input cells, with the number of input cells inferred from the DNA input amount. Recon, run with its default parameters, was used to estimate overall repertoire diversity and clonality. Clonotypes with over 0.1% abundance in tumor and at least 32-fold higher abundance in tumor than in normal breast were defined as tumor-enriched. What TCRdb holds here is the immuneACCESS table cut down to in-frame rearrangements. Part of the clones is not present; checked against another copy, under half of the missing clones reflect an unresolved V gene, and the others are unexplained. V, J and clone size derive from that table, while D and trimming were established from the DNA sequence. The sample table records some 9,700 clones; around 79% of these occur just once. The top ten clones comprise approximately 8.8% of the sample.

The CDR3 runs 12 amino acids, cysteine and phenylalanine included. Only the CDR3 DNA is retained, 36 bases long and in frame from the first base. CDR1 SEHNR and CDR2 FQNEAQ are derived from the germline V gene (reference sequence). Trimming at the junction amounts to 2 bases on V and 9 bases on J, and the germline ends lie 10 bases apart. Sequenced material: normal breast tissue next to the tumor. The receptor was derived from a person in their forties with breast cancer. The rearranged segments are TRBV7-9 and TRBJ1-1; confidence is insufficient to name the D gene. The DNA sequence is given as TGTGCCAGCAGCTTACTTAAGGGTCAAGCTTTCTTT. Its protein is CASSLLKGQAFF. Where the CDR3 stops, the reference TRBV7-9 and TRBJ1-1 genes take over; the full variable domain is DTGVSQNPRHKITKRGQNVTFRCDPISEHNRLYWYRQTLGQGPEFLTYFQNEAQLEKSRLLSDRFSAERPKGSFSTLEIQRTEQGDSAMYLCASSLLKGQAFFGQGTRLTVV.